This T cell receptor beta chain was retrieved from a study of cytomegalovirus exposure and HLA in healthy donors. Study results and limitations: The study recorded over 150 TCR beta chains that were cytomegalovirus-associated. When the data were analyzed later, several of the most significant clusters appeared to be linked to common viral pathogens. There was a cluster of highly shared sequence variants that was likely a sequencing artifact.

60 Vbeta and 13 Jbeta primers were used in PCR. Clones were read by immunoSEQ multiplex PCR, and TCRdb kept only the in-frame ones, dropping some. Among about 130,000 clones listed, 75% to 85% were seen once. As to this clone: The antigen is unknown.

Sequencing was done on a sample of PBMCs. The TCR sequence derives from a man aged 40-55 years in good health and CMV-seronegative.

CDR3 region: CASSEPTLDQPQHF. DNA of the CDR3: TGTGCCAGCAGTGAACCCACCCTAGATCAGCCCCAGCATTTT. V usage is TRBV25-1 and J usage is TRBJ1-5; D call uncertain. Germline V gives CDR1 MGHDK, CDR2 SYGVNS. The ends were cut back, 2 bases at V and 5 bases at J, with 10 bases in the middle. This CDR3 region has 14 residues.